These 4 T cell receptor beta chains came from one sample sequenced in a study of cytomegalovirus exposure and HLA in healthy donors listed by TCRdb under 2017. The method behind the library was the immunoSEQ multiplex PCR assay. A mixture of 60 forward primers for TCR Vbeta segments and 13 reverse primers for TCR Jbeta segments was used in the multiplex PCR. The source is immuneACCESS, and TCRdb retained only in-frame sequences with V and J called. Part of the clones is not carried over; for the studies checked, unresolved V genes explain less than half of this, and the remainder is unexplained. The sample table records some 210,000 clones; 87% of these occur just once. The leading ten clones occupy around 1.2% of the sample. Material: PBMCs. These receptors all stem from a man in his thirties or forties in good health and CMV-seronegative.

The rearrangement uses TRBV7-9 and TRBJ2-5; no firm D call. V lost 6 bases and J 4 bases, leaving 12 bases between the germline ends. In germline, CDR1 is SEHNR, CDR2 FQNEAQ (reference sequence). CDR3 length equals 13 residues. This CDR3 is CASSSLELETQYF. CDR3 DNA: TGTGCCAGCAGTTCCCTGGAGCTAGAGACCCAGTACTTC.

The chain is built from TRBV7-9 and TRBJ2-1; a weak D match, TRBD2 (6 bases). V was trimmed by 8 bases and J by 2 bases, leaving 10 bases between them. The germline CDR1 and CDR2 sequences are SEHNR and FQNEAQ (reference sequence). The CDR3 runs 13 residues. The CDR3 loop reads CASLGGAYNEQFF. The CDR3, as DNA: TGTGCCAGCTTAGGCGGGGCCTACAATGAGCAGTTCTTC.

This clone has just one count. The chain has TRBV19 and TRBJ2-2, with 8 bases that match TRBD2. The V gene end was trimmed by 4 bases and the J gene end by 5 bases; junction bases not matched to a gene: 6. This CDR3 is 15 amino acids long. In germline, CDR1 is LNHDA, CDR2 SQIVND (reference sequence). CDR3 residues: CASSNQGGGTGELFF. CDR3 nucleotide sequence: TGTGCCAGTAGTAATCAGGGCGGGGGGACCGGGGAGCTGTTTTTT.

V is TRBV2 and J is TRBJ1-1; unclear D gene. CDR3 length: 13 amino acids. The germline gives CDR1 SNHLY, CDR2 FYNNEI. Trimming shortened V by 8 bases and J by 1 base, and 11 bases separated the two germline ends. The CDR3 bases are TGTGCCAGCTCGAGTGAGGGGAACACTGAAGCTTTCTTT. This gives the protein CASSSEGNTEAFF.